This TCR beta chain originates from a study of T cell responses to AZD1222 COVID-19 vaccine (dated by TCRdb to about 2021). About the study as a whole: AZD1222 recipients given second doses at about 4 weeks or at about 12 weeks were pooled, since spike-specific TCR depth and breadth were not found to differ between the two schedules. Enrollment into the trials was organized by age into subgroups of 18-55, 56-69 and 70-plus years, and those subgroups contained roughly 150, 30 and 60 TCR-sequenced participants, respectively. TCR sequencing was performed for roughly 240 trial participants, of whom roughly 200 were given two doses of AZD1222 and 26 were given two doses of MenACWY control vaccine. Overall study outcomes, separate from this receptor: Because no samples from the day 14 peak response were available, repertoires could be characterized only after the peak T cell response. The whole spike protein was spanned by vaccine-associated CD4 TCRs, and dominant responses were seen in regions 160-218 and 743-854. The 56-69-year group was small, and its depth increase did not reach significance, likely because of low power. Participants were mostly white British and included more females than males, and it was suggested by the authors that clonal diversity may have been underestimated. Conclusions about previously exposed vaccinees were limited because only six AZD1222 recipients were SARS-CoV-2 seropositive at baseline. Epitopes outside the regions mutated in the B.1.351 and B.1.1.7 variants were reportedly recognized by nearly half of the unique spike-specific TCRs. A significant rise in spike-specific TCR breadth and depth was observed after two AZD1222 doses relative to day 0 and relative to MenACWY recipients.

The CDR3 runs 13 residues from the cysteine to the phenylalanine. The entry retains the CDR3 DNA only, 39 bases that are in frame from base 1. From a lookup of the germline V gene, CDR1 and CDR2 are SNHLY and FYNNEI. V is shortened by 1 base, J by 1 base, and the region joining them spans 4 bases. The CDR3 regions of human TCRbeta chains were analyzed by immunosequencing. The published analysis was carried out like this. TCRs in the repertoires were compared against a reference library of SARS-CoV-2-specific TCRs that had been generated with the MIRA antigen-specificity platform. Breadth was defined as the fraction of unique TCRs that were SARS-CoV-2-associated. Depth was defined as the fraction of total T cells that were SARS-CoV-2-associated. Using the MIRA data, every spike-specific TCR was mapped to the spike region that the TCR reacted to and assigned to either a CD4 or a CD8 class. Log10-transformed breadth and depth values were compared by one-way ANOVA with Sidak's multiple comparisons tests. TCRdb mirrors the immuneACCESS table, restricted to in-frame sequences. Some clones are absent from its copies; in checked studies, under half trace to an unresolved V gene, and the reason for the others is unknown. The V and J calls and clone size are taken from that table; D and trimming were inferred from the DNA. In all, the sample holds about 190,000 clones, and around 90% of those were seen once. The ten largest clonotypes hold 0.99% of the sample.

Interpreted using the paper, the time point label stands for: baseline before first vaccination. Vaccinee samples were obtained from the UK trials COV001 and COV002, which included a single-blind randomized controlled phase 2/3 trial of AZD1222 (ChAdOx1 nCoV-19) in healthy adults. Trial participant PBMC samples were collected at day 0 and day 28 after the second dose for TCRbeta chain sequencing. Details on this clone: There is no known antigen for this receptor. The sample holds no much larger clone one base away, and base qualities are not on file.

This clonotype was sampled from an adult in good health. The chain joins TRBV2 to TRBJ1-2, with the D gene too uncertain to name. The sequencing used peripheral blood, collected on day 0 of AZD1222 vaccination. The nucleotide sequence reads as follows: TGTGCCAGCAGTGAAGGTGTTAACTATGGCTACACCTTC. This encodes CASSEGVNYGYTF.